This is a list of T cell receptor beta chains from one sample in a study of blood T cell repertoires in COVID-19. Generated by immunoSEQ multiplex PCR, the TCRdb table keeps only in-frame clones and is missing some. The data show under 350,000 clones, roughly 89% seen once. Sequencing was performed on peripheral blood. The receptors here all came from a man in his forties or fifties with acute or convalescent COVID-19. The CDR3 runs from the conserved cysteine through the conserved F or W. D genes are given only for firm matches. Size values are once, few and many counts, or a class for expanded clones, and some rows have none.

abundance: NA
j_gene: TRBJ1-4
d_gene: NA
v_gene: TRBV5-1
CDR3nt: TGCGCCAGCAGCTTGGATCAGGGCCTGTATGAAAAACTGTTTTTT
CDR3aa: CASSLDQGLYEKLFF

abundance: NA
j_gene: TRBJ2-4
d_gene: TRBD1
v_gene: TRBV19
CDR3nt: TGTGCCAGTAGCGACGAACCGGGACAGAAAAACATTCAGTACTTC
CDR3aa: CASSDEPGQKNIQYF

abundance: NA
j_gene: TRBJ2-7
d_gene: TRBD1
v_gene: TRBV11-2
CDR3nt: TGTGCCAGCAGCTTAACCCTCTATGGCGGGCAGGGGGCCTCCTACGAGCAGTACTTC
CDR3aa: CASSLTLYGGQGASYEQYF

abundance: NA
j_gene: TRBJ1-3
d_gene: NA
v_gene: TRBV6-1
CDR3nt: TGTGCCAGCAGTGAAGGGACAGTTGGAAACACCATATATTTT
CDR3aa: CASSEGTVGNTIYF

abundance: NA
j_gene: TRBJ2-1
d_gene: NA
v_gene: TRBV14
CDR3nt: TGTGCCAGCAGCCAAGAAGTTGGACTACCTAGCCTATCCTACAATGAGCAGTTCTTC
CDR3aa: CASSQEVGLPSLSYNEQFF

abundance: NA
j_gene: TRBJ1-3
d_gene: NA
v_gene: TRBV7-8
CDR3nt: TGTGCCAGCAGCCGACCCTTTCCGGGAAACACCATATATTTT
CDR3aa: CASSRPFPGNTIYF

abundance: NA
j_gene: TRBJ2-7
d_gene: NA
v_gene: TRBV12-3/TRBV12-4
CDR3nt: TGTGCCAGCAGCCCCTTCTACGAGCAGTACTTC
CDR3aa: CASSPFYEQYF

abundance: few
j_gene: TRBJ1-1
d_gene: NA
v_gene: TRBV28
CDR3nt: TGTGCCAGCAGTTTGGCGGGGTGGAACACTGAAGCTTTCTTT
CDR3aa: CASSLAGWNTEAFF

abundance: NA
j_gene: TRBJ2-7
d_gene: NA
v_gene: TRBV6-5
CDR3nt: TGTGCCAGCAGGACAGGTGCTGCCTACGAGCAGTACTTC
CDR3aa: CASRTGAAYEQYF

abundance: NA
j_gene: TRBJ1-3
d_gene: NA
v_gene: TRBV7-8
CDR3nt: TGTGCCAGCAGCATTACGGGAGAGGCTGGAAACACCATATATTTT
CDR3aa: CASSITGEAGNTIYF

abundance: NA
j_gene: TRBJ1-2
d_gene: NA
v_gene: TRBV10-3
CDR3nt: TGTGCCATCAGTGATAAAGGGGAGGACTATGGCTACACCTTC
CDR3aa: CAISDKGEDYGYTF

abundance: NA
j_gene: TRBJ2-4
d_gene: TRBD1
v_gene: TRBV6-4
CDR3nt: TGTGCCAGCAGGGACAGGGCGGGCATTCAGTACTTC
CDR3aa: CASRDRAGIQYF

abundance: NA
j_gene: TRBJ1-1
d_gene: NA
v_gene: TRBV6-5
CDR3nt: TGTGCCAGCAGTCCCAGGGGAAACACTGAAGCTTTCTTT
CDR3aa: CASSPRGNTEAFF

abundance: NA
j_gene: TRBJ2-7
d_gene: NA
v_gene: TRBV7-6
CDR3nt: TGTGCCAGCAGCTTAGGACTGAGCTCCTACGAGCAGTACTTC
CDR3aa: CASSLGLSSYEQYF

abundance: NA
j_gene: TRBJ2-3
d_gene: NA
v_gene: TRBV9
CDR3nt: TGTGCCAGCAGCTCCCCCCGGGATTATAGCACAGATACGCAGTATTTT
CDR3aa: CASSSPRDYSTDTQYF

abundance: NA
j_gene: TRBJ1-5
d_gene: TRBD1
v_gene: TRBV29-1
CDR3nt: TGCAGCGTCGGACAGGGCGTAAGCAATCAGCCCCAGCATTTT
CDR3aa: CSVGQGVSNQPQHF

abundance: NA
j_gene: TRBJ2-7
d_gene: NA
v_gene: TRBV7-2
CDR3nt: TGTGCCAGCAGCTCCCCCTACGCCGAGCAGTACTTC
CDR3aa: CASSSPYAEQYF

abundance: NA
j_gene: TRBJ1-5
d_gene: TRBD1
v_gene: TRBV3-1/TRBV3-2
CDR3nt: TGTGCCAGCAGCCAAGGTCCCAGGGGGTTACCCCAGCATTTT
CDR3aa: CASSQGPRGLPQHF

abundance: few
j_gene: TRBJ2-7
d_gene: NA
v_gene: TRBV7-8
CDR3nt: TGTGCCAGCAGCCTTCGCAGGTACGACGAGCAGTACTTC
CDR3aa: CASSLRRYDEQYF

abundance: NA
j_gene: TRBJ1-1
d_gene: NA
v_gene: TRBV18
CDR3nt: TGTGCCAGCTCGCCCAGGGTGAGGAACCCTGAAGCTTTCTTT
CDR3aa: CASSPRVRNPEAFF

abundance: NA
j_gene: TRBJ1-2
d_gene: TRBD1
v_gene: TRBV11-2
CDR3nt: TGTGCCAGCAGCCCTTGGACAGGAGATTATGGCTACACCTTC
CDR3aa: CASSPWTGDYGYTF

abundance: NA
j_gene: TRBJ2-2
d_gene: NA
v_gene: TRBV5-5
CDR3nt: TGTGCCAGCAGCCCCACGGTGGTCGGGGAGCTGTTTTTT
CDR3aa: CASSPTVVGELFF

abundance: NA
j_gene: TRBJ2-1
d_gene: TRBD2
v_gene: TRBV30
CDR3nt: TGTGCCTTACGACTAGCGGGGGGCCTTCACTACAATGAGCAGTTCTTC
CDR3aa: CALRLAGGLHYNEQFF

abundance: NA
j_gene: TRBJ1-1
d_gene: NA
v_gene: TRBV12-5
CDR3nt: TGTGCTAGTGGTTTGCCATGGGGAGGGGGGACGAACACTGAAGCTTTCTTT
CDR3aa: CASGLPWGGGTNTEAFF

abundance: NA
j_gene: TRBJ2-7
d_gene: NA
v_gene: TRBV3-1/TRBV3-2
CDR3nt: TGTGCCAGCAGCCAAGATCCGACAGAACCCTACGAGCAGTACTTC
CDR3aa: CASSQDPTEPYEQYF

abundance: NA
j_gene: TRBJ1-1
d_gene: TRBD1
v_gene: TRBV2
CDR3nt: TGTGCCAGCAGCTTAGGGACAGTGGAAGCTTTCTTT
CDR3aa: CASSLGTVEAFF

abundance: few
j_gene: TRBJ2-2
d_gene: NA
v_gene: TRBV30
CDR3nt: TGTGCCTGGAGTGTACCGGACACCGCGAACACCGGGGAGCTGTTTTTT
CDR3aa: CAWSVPDTANTGELFF

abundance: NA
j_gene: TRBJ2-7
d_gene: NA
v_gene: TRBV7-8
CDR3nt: TGTGCCAGCAGCTTAAGGAGTTACTCCTACGAGCAGTACTTC
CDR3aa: CASSLRSYSYEQYF

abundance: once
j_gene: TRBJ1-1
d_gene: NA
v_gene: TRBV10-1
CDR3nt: TGCGCCAGCAGTCACAGGGTCCCGGAAGCTTTCTTT
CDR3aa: CASSHRVPEAFF

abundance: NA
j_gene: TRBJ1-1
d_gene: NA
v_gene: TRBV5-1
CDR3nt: TGCGCCAGCAGCTTGGGCAGGGTGGGCACTGAAGCTTTCTTT
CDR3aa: CASSLGRVGTEAFF

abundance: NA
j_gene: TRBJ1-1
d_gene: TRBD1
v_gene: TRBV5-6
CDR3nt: TGTGCCAGCAGCTTCCGACAGGGTATGAACACTGAAGCTTTCTTT
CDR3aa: CASSFRQGMNTEAFF

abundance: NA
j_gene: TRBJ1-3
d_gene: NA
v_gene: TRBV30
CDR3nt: TGTGCCTGGACCTCCTCTGGAAACACCATATATTTT
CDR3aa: CAWTSSGNTIYF

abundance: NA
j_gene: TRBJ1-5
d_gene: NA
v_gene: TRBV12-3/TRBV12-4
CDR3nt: TGTGCCAGCAGCCGTAATATGAATCAGCCCCAGCATTTT
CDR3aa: CASSRNMNQPQHF

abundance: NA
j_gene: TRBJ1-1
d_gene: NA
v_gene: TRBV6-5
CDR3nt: TGTGCCACAACCCCCAGGGCAAACACTGAAGCTTTCTTT
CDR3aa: CATTPRANTEAFF

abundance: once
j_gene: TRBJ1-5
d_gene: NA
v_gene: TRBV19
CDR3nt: TGTGCCAGTAGTTGGGGGGTTAATAGCAATCAGCCCCAGCATTTT
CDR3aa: CASSWGVNSNQPQHF

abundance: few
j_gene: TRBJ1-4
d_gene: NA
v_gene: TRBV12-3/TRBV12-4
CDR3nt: TGTGCCAGCAGTTTATACTTTAATGAAAAACTGTTTTTT
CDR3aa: CASSLYFNEKLFF

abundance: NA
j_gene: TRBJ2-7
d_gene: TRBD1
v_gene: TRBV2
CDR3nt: TGTGCCAGCAAGGGGACAGGGTCCCACGAGCAGTACTTC
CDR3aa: CASKGTGSHEQYF